This T cell receptor beta chain was recorded in a study of T cells after yellow fever vaccination (dated by TCRdb to between 2018 and 2021). Study-level background: The SMART-Seq v4 Ultra Low Input RNA kit was used to prepare libraries from fractions with low cell numbers. To follow T-cell clones before and after primary and booster YFV17D yellow fever vaccination, bulk TCR alpha and beta repertoires were sequenced over time. Two healthy male donors, one aged 18 to 30 and one aged 30 to 40 years, made up the cohort. Blood was collected at multiple timepoints before and after primary and secondary immunization, and bulk PBMC replicates and cell subsets were isolated.

General study outcomes and caveats: Because the study included only a couple of donors, the extent to which the findings can be generalized is limited. FACS-sorted repertoires could contain abundant contaminating clonotypes from the bulk population, so computational filtering was required. Most clones expanded after primary vaccination (approximately 96% of CD4 and roughly 91% of CD8) were re-detected after the booster, suggesting that broad memory maintenance occurred. A small fraction of clonotypes showed up in both the CD4 and CD8 compartments, probably as a result of convergent recombination. The secondary T-cell response was weaker than the primary response but faster, peaking on day 5 instead of day 15.

What this sample's treatment or condition label stands for: live attenuated yellow fever vaccine strain. At each blood-draw timepoint, two biological replicates of bulk PBMCs were collected. A standard Ficoll-Paque protocol was used to isolate PBMCs from peripheral blood. TriZol was used to extract RNA from bulk PBMCs, CD4 and CD8 fractions, and dextramer-positive and dextramer-negative fractions. From the cysteine through the phenylalanine, the CDR3 covers 14 amino acids. The retained sequence is limited to the CDR3, 42 bases, with the frame set at the first base. Trimming accounts for 6 bases at V and 5 bases at J, while the number of junction bases matched to no gene is 6. Sequencing was performed on an Illumina NovaSeq 6000. TCR cDNA was synthesized by 5'RACE template switching, which introduced a universal primer site and unique molecular identifiers. Priming of cDNA synthesis was performed from both the TCR alpha and TCR beta constant segments. Two PCR steps were used to amplify libraries, with sample barcodes and sequencing adapters being added in the second step. Sequencing of libraries was performed on Illumina HiSeq 2500 (2x100 bp) or NovaSeq (2x150 bp). In the source study's methods: Demultiplexing of reads and collapsing into UMI consensus sequences were performed with MIGEC, and V(D)J alignment was carried out with MiXCR. Clonotypes responding to the vaccine were identified with edgeR on replicate PBMC samples, with the criteria of FDR below 0.01 and a log2 fold change above 5 up to day 15. CD4 or CD8 identity was assigned to each bulk clonotype according to whether the clonotype was present at higher abundance in the sequenced CD4 repertoire or the sequenced CD8 repertoire. The public reads were quality trimmed at Q25 with fastp and then assembled into clones with MiXCR by TCRdb, keeping productive beta chains. Every CDR3 protein is listed once, alongside the most common genes and DNA of its rows. TCRdb, not the original authors, processed these V and J calls. This sample lists hundreds of thousands of distinct CDR3 sequences; around 3.6% were detected once. About 20% of the sample is in the top ten clones.

This clonotype has just a few counts. What this receptor recognizes is not known. One base away there is no much larger clone; base qualities are not given. The TCR was taken from a young man who received the YFV17D yellow fever vaccine. This chain is built from TRBV12-3 or TRBV12-4 and TRBJ2-5, with 10 bases in between that match TRBD1. The sequenced sample was PBMCs, obtained on the day of the yellow fever booster vaccination. The CDR3 protein sequence reads: CASRQTGGRETQYF. The DNA sequence is given as TGTGCCAGCAGACAGACAGGGGGCAGGGAGACCCAGTACTTC.